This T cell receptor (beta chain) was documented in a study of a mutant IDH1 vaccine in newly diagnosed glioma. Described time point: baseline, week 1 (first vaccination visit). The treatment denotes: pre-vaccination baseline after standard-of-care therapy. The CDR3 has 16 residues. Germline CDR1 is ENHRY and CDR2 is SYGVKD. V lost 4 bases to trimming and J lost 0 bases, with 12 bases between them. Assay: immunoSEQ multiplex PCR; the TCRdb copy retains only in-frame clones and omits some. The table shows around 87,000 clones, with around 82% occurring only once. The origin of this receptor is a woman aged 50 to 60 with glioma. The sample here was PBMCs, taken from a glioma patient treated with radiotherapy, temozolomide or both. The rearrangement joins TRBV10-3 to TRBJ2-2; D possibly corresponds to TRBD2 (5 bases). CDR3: CAISGRESANTGELFF. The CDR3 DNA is TGTGCCATCAGTGGAAGGGAGTCAGCGAACACCGGGGAGCTGTTTTTT.